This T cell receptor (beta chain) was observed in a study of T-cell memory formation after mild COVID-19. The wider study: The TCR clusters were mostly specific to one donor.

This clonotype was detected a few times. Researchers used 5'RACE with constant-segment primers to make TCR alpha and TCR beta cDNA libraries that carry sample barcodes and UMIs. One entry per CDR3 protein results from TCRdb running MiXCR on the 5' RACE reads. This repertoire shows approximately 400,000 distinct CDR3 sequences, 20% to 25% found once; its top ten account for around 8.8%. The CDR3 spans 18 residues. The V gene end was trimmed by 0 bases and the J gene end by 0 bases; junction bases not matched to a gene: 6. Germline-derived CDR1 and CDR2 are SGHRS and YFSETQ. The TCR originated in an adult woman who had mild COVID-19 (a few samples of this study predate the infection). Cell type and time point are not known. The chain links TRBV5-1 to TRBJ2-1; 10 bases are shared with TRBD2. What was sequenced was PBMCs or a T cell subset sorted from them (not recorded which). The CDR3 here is CASSLALAGEPSYNEQFF. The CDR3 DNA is TGCGCCAGCAGCTTGGCTCTAGCGGGGGAACCCTCCTACAATGAGCAGTTCTTC. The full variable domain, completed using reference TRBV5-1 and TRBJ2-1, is KAGVTQTPRYLIKTRGQQVTLSCSPISGHRSVSWYQQTPGQGLQFLFEYFSETQRNKGNFPGRFSGRQFSNSRSEMNVSTLELGDSALYLCASSLALAGEPSYNEQFFGPGTRLTVL.